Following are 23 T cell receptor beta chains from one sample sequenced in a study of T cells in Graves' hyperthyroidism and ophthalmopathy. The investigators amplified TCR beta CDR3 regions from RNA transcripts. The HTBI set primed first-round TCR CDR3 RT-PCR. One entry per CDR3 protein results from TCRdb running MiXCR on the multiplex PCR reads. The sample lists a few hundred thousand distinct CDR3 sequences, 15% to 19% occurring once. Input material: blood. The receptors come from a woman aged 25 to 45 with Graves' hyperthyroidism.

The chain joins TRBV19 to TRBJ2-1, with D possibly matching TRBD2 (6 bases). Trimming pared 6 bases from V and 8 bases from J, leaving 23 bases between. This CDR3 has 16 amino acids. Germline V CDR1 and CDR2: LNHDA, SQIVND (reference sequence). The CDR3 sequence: CASSPPSSTSFDEQFF. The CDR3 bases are TGTGCCAGTAGCCCACCGAGCTCGACTAGTTTCGATGAGCAGTTCTTC.

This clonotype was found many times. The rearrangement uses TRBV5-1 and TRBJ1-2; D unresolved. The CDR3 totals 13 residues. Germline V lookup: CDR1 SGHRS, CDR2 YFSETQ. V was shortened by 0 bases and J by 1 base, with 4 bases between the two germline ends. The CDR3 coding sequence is TGCGCCAGCAGCTTGGGCCTTAACTATGGCTACACCTTC. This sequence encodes CASSLGLNYGYTF.

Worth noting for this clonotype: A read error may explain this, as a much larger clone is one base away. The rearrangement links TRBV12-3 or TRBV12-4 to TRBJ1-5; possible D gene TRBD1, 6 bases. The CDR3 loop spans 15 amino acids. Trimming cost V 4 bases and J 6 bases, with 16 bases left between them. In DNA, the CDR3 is TGTGCCAGCAGTTCATTAACAGGGTACACTCAGCCCCAGCATTTT. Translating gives CASSSLTGYTQPQHF.

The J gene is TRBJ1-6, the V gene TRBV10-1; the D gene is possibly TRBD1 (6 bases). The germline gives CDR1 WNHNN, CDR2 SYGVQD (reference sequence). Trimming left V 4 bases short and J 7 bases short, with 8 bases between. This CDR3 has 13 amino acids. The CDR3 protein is CASSVGQNSPLHF. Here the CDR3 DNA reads TGCGCCAGCAGTGTGGGACAAAATTCACCCCTCCACTTT.

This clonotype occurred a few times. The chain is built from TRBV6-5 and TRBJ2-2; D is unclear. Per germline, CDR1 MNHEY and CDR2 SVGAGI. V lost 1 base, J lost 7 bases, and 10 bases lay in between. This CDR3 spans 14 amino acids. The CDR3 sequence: CASSYFLVGGELFF. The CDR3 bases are TGTGCCAGCAGTTACTTCCTGGTGGGCGGGGAGCTGTTTTTT.

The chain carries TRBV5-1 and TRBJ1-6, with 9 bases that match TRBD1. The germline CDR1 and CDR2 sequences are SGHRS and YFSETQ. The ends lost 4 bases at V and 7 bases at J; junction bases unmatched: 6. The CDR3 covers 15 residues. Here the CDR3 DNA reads TGCGCCAGCAGCCCCGGGACAGGGTGGAATTCACCCCTCCACTTT. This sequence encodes CASSPGTGWNSPLHF.

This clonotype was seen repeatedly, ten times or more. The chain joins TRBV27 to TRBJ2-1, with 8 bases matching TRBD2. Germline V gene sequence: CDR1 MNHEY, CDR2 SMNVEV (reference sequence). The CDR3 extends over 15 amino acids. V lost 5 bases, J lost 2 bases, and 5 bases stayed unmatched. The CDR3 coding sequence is TGTGCCAGCAGTCTGGGACTAGTCCCCTACAATGAGCAGTTCTTC. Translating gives CASSLGLVPYNEQFF.

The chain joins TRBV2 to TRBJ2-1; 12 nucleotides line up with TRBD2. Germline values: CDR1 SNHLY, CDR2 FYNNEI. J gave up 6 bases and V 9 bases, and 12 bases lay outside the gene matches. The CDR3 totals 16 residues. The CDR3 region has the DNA TGTGCCAGTTCCCGAAGTGGGACTAGCGGGTTCAATGAGCAGTTCTTC. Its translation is CASSRSGTSGFNEQFF.

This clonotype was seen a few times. The CDR3 DNA reads TGTGCCAGCAGCGCCGGGACAAACCCTACCAATGAGCAGTTCTTC. This encodes CASSAGTNPTNEQFF. This sequence joins TRBV9 and TRBJ2-1, with TRBD1 as a possible D gene (6 bases). Germline-derived CDR1 and CDR2 are SGDLS and YYNGEE. V was trimmed by 3 bases and J by 6 bases, leaving 16 bases between them. The CDR3 contains 15 residues.

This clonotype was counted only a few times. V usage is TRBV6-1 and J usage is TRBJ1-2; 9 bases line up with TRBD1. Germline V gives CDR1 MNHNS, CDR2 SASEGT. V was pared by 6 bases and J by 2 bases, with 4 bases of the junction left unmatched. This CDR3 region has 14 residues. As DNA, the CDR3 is TGTGCCAGCAGGGGACAGGGATCCAACTATGGCTACACCTTC. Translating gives CASRGQGSNYGYTF.

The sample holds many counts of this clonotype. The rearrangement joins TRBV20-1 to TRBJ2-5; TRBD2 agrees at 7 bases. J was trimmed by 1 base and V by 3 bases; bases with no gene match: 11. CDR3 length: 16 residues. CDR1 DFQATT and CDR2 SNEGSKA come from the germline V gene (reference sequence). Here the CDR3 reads CSASRMLAGLQETQYF. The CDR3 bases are TGCAGTGCTAGCCGCATGTTAGCGGGTCTCCAAGAGACCCAGTACTTC.

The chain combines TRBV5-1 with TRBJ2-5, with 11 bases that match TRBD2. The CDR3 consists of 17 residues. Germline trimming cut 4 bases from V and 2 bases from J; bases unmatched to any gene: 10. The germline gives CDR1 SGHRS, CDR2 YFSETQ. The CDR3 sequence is CASSKRLAGIGQETQYF. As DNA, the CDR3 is TGCGCCAGCAGCAAACGACTAGCGGGAATTGGACAAGAGACCCAGTACTTC.

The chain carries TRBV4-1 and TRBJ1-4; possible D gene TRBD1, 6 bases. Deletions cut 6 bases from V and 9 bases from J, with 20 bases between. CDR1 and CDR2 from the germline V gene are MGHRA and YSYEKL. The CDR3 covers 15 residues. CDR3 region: CASRQPGTSQKKLFF. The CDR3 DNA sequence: TGCGCCAGCAGACAACCTGGGACAAGCCAGAAAAAACTGTTTTTT.

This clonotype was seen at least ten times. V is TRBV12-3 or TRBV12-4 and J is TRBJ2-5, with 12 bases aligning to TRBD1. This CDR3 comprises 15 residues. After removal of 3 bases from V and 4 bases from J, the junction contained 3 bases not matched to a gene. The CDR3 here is CASSFPGQGAETQYF. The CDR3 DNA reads TGTGCCAGCAGTTTTCCGGGACAGGGGGCAGAGACCCAGTACTTC.

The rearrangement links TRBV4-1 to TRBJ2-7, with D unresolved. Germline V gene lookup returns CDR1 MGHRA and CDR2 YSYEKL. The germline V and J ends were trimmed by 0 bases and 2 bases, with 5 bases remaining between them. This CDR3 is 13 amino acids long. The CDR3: CASSQDLPYEQYF. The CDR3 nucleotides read TGCGCCAGCAGCCAAGATCTCCCCTACGAGCAGTACTTC.

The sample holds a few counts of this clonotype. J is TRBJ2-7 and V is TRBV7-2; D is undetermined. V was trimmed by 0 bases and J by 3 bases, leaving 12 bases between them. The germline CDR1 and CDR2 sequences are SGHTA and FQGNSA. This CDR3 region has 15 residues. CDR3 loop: CASSLAPNLGYEQYF. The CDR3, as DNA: TGTGCCAGCAGCTTAGCACCAAATCTCGGCTACGAGCAGTACTTC.

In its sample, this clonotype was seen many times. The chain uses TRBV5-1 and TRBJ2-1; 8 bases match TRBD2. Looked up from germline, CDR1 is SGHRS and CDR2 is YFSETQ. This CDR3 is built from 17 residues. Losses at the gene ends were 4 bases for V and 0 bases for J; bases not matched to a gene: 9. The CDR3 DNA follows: TGCGCCAGCAGCCCCCAACTAGCGGAGAGCTCCTACAATGAGCAGTTCTTC. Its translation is CASSPQLAESSYNEQFF.

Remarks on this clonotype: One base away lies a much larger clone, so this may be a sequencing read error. The CDR3, as DNA: TGTGCCAGCAGTTCTTGGGGGGATGATCGACCCCAGCATTTT. It is translated as CASSSWGDDRPQHF. The rearrangement joins TRBV12-3 or TRBV12-4 to TRBJ1-5; D is perhaps TRBD1 (5 bases). The CDR3 sequence is 14 residues long. Trimming removed 4 bases from V and 10 bases from J, with 17 bases in between.

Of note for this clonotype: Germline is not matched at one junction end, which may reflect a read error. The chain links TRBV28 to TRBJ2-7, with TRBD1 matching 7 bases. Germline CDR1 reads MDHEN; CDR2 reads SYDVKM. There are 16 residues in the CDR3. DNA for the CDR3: TGTGCCAGCAGCAGCTCCGGGACAGAGACCTCCTACGGGCAGTACTTC. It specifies CASSSSGTETSYGQYF.

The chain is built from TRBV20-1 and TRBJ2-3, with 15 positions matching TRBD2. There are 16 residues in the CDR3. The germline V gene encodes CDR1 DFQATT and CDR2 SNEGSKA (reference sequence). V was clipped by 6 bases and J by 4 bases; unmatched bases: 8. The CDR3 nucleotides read TGCAGTGCCCAACGGACTAGCGGGAGGGCCGCAGATACGCAGTATTTT. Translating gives CSAQRTSGRAADTQYF.

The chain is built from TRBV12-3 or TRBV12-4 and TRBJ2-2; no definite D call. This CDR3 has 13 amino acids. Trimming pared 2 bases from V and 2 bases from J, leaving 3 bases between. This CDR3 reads CASSLINTGELFF. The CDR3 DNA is TGTGCCAGCAGTTTAATAAACACCGGGGAGCTGTTTTTT.

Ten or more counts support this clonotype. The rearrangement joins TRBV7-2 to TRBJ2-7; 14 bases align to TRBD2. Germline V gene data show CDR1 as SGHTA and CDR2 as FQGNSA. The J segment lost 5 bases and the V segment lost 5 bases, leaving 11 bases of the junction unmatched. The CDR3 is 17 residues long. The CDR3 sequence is CASSVFSGTSGRNEQYF. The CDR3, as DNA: TGTGCCAGCAGCGTCTTCTCCGGGACTAGCGGGAGAAACGAGCAGTACTTC.

For the CDR3, the DNA is TGTGCCAGCAGCCAAGATGGACGAGGGACTAGCGGGAGCTCGACCTCCTACAATGAGCAGTTCTTC. Protein: CASSQDGRGTSGSSTSYNEQFF. The chain recombines TRBV3-1 with TRBJ2-1, with TRBD2 matching over 14 bases. J lost 0 bases, V lost 0 bases, and 13 bases had no gene match. Germline-derived CDR1 and CDR2 are LGHDT and YNNKEL (reference sequence). This CDR3 has 22 residues.